This TCR beta chain was identified during a study of blood T cells in healthy people across ages. A sample-barcoded 5' primer and a J-beta primer mix were used in a second PCR of roughly 7 to 11 cycles. TCRdb re-analysed the 5' RACE reads in MiXCR, keeping a single row per CDR3 protein. The repertoire holds approximately 880,000 distinct CDR3 sequences, roughly 50% seen once, with 10% to 15% in the top ten. The CDR3 runs to 15 residues. V was clipped by 2 bases and J by 3 bases; unmatched bases: 6. Germline CDR1 and CDR2: MNHEY and SVGAGI. This TCR was sampled from a man in his thirties or forties in good health. The sample consisted of blood. The chain recombines TRBV6-5 with TRBJ1-2; 7 positions match TRBD1. CDR3 loop: CASSYHGTGDYGYTF. The CDR3 DNA reads TGTGCCAGCAGTTACCATGGCACAGGGGACTATGGCTACACCTTC.